This paragraph reports one TCR beta chain. Antigen unknown. Healthy bone marrow donors made up the donors. The V gene lost 4 bases and the J gene lost 0 bases, with 7 bases spanning the gap. CDR3 length equals 15 residues. The germline CDR1 and CDR2 sequences are SGHTA and FQGNSA. PCR amplification relied on 60 Vbeta primers (plus 13 Jbeta primers). The assay was immunoSEQ multiplex PCR, and TCRdb's table has in-frame clones only and misses some. The table has just over 150,000 clones, 80% to 90% seen once. This specimen belongs to a study of cytomegalovirus exposure and HLA in healthy donors. Overall study findings and caveats: Diagnosis of cytomegalovirus status made by the classifier reportedly showed high specificity and sensitivity.

This receptor was taken from a woman between 18 and 29 years old in good health and CMV-seronegative. This chain connects TRBV7-2 to TRBJ2-6; D not certain. Specimen: PBMCs. CDR3 nucleotides: TGTGCCAGCAGCTACATCAGCTCTGGGGCCAACGTCCTGACTTTC. It yields the protein CASSYISSGANVLTF.